Here is one T cell receptor (beta chain) with its context. The target of this receptor is not known. Qualities for individual bases were not recorded, and no much larger clone is one base off. Libraries were made using the immunoSEQ multiplex PCR assay. Each sample had around 92,000 TCR templates assayed by the deep sequencing platform. Genomic DNA extracted from sorted T cells was the material used for TCRbeta CDR3 sequencing. Per the source publication's procedure: The R programming language was used for the clonal analysis of the TCRbeta CDR3 data. Alloreactive CD4+ and CD8+ clones were defined by comparing unstimulated samples with post-reaction CFSE-low samples. By matching sequences to the repertoires of sorted unstimulated Treg and non-Treg cells, each alloreactive CD4+ clone was assigned a regulatory or non-regulatory origin. TCRdb holds this immuneACCESS table with in-frame rearrangements only. Some clones are missing; in checked studies, unresolved V genes explain under half, and the rest has no known cause. The V and J calls and the clone size are those of that table, but D and trimming were determined from the DNA. For this sample there are about 100,000 clones; about 90% appear just once. The ten largest clones represent around 0.73% of the sample.

TCRbeta CDR3 sequencing was performed on sorted unstimulated T cells and on proliferating T cells recovered from mixed lymphocyte reactions. Fresh whole blood from approximately ten HLA-typed healthy donors was used to isolate PBMCs. Unstimulated CD4+ regulatory T cells were FACS-sorted to map the origin of alloreactive clones. Reading the germline V gene gives CDR1 SGHRS and CDR2 YFSETQ. After removal of 2 bases from V and 0 bases from J, the junction retains 8 bases not matched to a gene. The cysteine opens and the phenylalanine closes a CDR3 of 18 amino acids. Just the 54-base CDR3 DNA is kept, in frame starting at base 1. The record originates from a study of siplizumab effects on memory and regulatory T cells (dated by TCRdb to the late 2010s). Looking at the study overall: The study examined how the anti-CD2 antibody siplizumab affects alloreactive T-cell subsets in allogeneic mixed lymphocyte reactions built from human PBMCs.

Results the study describes overall, beyond this receptor: Among mappable alloreactive CD4+ clones, an average Treg-derived fraction of about 70% was observed with siplizumab, compared with 25% to 30% in control reactions. Unstimulated naive T cells appeared more diverse than memory T cells, and naive cells seemed to contribute substantially to the alloresponse. Because sequences at frequencies below about 10^-5 were poorly captured, only a minor fraction of alloreactive clones could be mapped back to unstimulated subsets. The suppressive function of proliferating Tregs from siplizumab cultures was not functionally confirmed. A naive or memory phenotype could not be assigned to roughly 80-95% of proliferating CD4+ or CD8+ clones. Siplizumab significantly reduced the cumulative frequency of alloreactive sequences traceable to unstimulated CD4+ memory T cells.

The sequence was obtained from a human donor in good health. The rearranged chain carries TRBV5-1 and TRBJ2-6; 7 bases in the junction line up with TRBD1. Sequencing was performed on Tregs sorted from blood. The DNA sequence is given as TGCGCCAGCAGCTTAGAGGACAGGATAGTCTCTGGGGCCAACGTCCTGACTTTC. Its protein product is CASSLEDRIVSGANVLTF.